This T cell receptor beta chain was identified in a study of identical twins. Overall study findings and caveats: For monozygotic twins, models underestimated out-of-frame TCR alpha sharing. The study based its conclusions on cross-sectional statistical analysis and did not follow the same donors.

CDR3 length: 17 amino acids. Germline CDR1 reads SGDLS; CDR2 reads YYNGEE. On this clonotype itself: The antigen remains undetermined. One junction end disagrees with the germline gene, perhaps due to a read error.

Everyone who gave samples was a healthy Caucasian. Unique molecular identifiers were present on the cDNA, and a universal primer site came from template switching. MiXCR, run by TCRdb on the 5' RACE reads, gives a single entry per CDR3 protein. The top ten clones hold 7.2% of a sample with a few hundred thousand distinct CDR3 sequences, roughly 12% of them seen once. These data also featured in a second study, about yellow fever vaccine responses in identical twins.

The V call is TRBV9, the J call TRBJ2-1; 16 bases are shared with TRBD2. The clonotype was recovered from a woman under 30 in good health. The sequencing sample was made of CD8+ T cells sorted from blood. The CDR3 sequence is CASSAWGLAGGSNEQLF. The CDR3 DNA reads as TGTGCCAGCAGCGCCTGGGGACTAGCGGGAGGGTCTAATGAGCAGCTCTTC. Combining the CDR3 with reference TRBV9 and TRBJ2-1 gives the whole variable domain DSGVTQTPKHLITATGQRVTLRCSPRSGDLSVYWYQQSLDQGLQFLIQYYNGEERAKGNILERFSAQQFPDLHSELNLSSLELGDSALYFCASSAWGLAGGSNEQLFGPGTRLTVL.